This T cell receptor beta chain was found in a study of brain T cells in children with intractable seizures. General observations from the study: HCMV serostatus was not known, and viral specificity came from CDR3 similarity only. Clones missing pre-surgery may reflect undersampling of that blood sample.

Sequencing was limited to surgery cases with top T cell transcript signatures in brain tissue. Patients received at least one anti-epileptic drug before surgery. Regarding this clone: Its antigen is as yet unknown.

Profiling relied on immunoSEQ multiplex PCR, and the TCRdb table lists in-frame clones only, not all of them. The sample consists of some 80,000 clones, 91% of them appearing once. This CDR3 is built from 15 residues. The V end lost 6 bases, the J end lost 0 bases, and 15 bases lay between the germline ends. The germline CDR1 and CDR2 sequences are MGHRA and YSYEKL. The V and J genes are TRBV4-1 and TRBJ2-7, with TRBD1 as a possible D gene (6 bases). The clonotype originates from a girl aged 2-9 years with Rasmussen encephalitis and intractable seizures. Specimen: peripheral blood, collected at surgery. The CDR3 DNA reads TGCGCCAGCAGATGGGGGCTTTTGAGCTCCTACGAGCAGTACTTC. Translated, it gives CASRWGLLSSYEQYF.